This T cell receptor (beta chain) came from a study of T cell repertoires in cytomegalovirus infection. At the level of the study: Indications came from public TCR beta signatures; they pointed to CMV infection and to a matching HLA type. Whole-study results and caveats: HLA-C-restricted, CMV-specific TCR beta clonotypes were dominant ex vivo. Summed frequency of public TCR beta families distinguished CMV carriers with the relevant HLA.

This clonotype was seen more than once but under ten times. The antigen is unknown. V was clipped by 4 bases and J by 4 bases; unmatched bases: 7. The CDR3 is 17 residues long. Looked up from germline, CDR1 is MDHEN and CDR2 is SYDVKM. TCRdb reprocessed the reads via MiXCR and lists one record per CDR3 protein. The table records fewer than 550,000 distinct CDR3 sequences, roughly 30% of them present only once. This TCR was recovered from a human donor in good health (CMV status not recorded). Some clones in this sample may be carry-over from other donors' samples. The material sequenced was PBMCs. J is TRBJ2-1 and V is TRBV28, with 13 bases aligning to TRBD2. CDR3 amino acids: CASSSRWTSGGYNEQFF. For the CDR3, the DNA is TGTGCCAGCAGTTCCAGATGGACTAGCGGGGGATACAATGAGCAGTTCTTC. The full variable domain, its missing parts supplied by reference TRBV28 and TRBJ2-1, is DVKVTQSSRYLVKRTGEKVFLECVQDMDHENMFWYRQDPGLGLRLIYFSYDVKMKEKGDIPEGYSVSREKKERFSLILESASTNQTSMYLCASSSRWTSGGYNEQFFGPGTRLTVL.